The T cell receptor beta chain under discussion was sequenced for a study of control samples from healthy donors and cancer patients. This CDR3 comprises 15 residues. Germline values: CDR1 SGHTA, CDR2 FQGTGA. The ends were cut back, 2 bases at V and 6 bases at J, with 14 bases in the middle. The table came from immunoSEQ multiplex PCR; TCRdb's copy has only in-frame clones and leaves some out. Of 70,000 to 95,000 clones in the sample, around 87% were seen once. The sequence derives from a man aged 45-65 years in good health. Sequencing was carried out using blood. The chain couples TRBV7-3 to TRBJ2-1, with a weak D call TRBD1 (5 bases). The CDR3 DNA follows: TGTGCCAGCAGCTTAGATAGGACAAGGCTCAATGAGCAGTTCTTC. Protein: CASSLDRTRLNEQFF.